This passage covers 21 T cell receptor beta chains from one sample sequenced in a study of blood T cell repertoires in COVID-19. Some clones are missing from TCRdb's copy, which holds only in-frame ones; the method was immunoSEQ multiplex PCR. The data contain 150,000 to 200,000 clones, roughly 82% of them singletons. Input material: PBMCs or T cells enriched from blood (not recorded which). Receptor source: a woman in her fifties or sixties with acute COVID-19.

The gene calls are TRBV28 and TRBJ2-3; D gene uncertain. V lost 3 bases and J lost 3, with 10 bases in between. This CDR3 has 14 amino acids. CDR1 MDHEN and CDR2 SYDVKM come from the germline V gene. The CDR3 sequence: CASSLPALTDTQYF. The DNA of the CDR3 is TGTGCCAGCAGTTTGCCCGCGCTTACAGATACGCAGTATTTT.

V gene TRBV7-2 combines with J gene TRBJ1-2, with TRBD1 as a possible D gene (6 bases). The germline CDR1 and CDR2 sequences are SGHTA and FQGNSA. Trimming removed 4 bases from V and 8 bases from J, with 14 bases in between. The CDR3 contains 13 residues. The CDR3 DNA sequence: TGTGCCAGCAGCTCGGTCAGGGGCAAGGGCTACACCTTC. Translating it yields CASSSVRGKGYTF.

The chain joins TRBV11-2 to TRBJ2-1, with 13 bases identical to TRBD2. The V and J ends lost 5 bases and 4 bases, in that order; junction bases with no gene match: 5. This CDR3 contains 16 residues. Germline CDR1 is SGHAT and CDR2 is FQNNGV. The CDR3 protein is CASSAGTSGTYNEQFF. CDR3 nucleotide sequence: TGTGCCAGCAGCGCGGGGACTAGCGGGACGTACAATGAGCAGTTCTTC.

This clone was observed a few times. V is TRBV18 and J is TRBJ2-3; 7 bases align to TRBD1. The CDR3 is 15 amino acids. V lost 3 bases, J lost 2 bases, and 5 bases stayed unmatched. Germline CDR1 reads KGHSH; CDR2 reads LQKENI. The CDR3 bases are TGTGCCAGCTCACCCCAAGGGGGCCCCACAGATACGCAGTATTTT. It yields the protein CASSPQGGPTDTQYF.

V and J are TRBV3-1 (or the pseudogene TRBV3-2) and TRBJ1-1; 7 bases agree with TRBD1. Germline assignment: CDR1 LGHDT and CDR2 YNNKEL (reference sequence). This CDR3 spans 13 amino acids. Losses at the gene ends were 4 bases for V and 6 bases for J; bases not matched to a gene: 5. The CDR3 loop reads CASSPQGTPEAFF. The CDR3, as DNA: TGTGCCAGCAGCCCACAGGGGACCCCTGAAGCTTTCTTT.

The CDR3 nucleotides are TGTGCCAGTAAGGACAGGGAGAACACTGAAGCTTTCTTT. Amino acids: CASKDRENTEAFF. The rearrangement uses TRBV19 and TRBJ1-1; TRBD1 agrees at 8 bases. This CDR3 is built from 13 residues. V lost 7 bases to trimming and J lost 1 base; unmatched junction nucleotides: 2. CDR1 is LNHDA, CDR2 SQIVND, per germline (reference sequence).

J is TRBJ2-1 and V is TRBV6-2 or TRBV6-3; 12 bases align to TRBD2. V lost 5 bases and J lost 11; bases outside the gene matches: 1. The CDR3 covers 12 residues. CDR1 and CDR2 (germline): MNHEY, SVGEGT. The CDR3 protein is CASSGLAGQQFF. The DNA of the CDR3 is TGTGCCAGCAGTGGACTAGCGGGGCAGCAGTTCTTC.

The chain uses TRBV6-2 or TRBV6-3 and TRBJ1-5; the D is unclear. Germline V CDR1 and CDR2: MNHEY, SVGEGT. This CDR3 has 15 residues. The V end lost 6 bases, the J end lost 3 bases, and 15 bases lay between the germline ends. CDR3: CASSQYSNFNQPQHF. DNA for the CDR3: TGTGCCAGCAGCCAATACAGCAACTTCAATCAGCCCCAGCATTTT.

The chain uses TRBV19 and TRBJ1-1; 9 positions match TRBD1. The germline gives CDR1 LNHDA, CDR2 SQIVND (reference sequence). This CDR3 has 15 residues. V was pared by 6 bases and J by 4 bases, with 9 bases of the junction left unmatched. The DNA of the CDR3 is TGTGCCAGTAGGAATAACAGGGGGCGGGTCACTGAAGCTTTCTTT. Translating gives CASRNNRGRVTEAFF.

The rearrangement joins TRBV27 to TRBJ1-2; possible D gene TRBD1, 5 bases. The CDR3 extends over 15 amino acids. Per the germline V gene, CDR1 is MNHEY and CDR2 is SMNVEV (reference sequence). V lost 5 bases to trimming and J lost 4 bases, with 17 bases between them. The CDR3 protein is CASSPWRGMAYGYTF. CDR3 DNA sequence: TGTGCCAGCAGTCCCTGGAGGGGAATGGCCTATGGCTACACCTTC.

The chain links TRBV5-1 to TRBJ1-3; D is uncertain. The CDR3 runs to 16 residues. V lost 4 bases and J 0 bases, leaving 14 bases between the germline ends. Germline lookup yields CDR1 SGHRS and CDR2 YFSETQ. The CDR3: CASSLLDRSSGNTIYF. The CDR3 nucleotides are TGCGCCAGCAGCCTACTCGACCGGAGCTCTGGAAACACCATATATTTT. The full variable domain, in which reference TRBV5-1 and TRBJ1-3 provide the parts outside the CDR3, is KAGVTQTPRYLIKTRGQQVTLSCSPISGHRSVSWYQQTPGQGLQFLFEYFSETQRNKGNFPGRFSGRQFSNSRSEMNVSTLELGDSALYLCASSLLDRSSGNTIYFGEGSWLTVV.

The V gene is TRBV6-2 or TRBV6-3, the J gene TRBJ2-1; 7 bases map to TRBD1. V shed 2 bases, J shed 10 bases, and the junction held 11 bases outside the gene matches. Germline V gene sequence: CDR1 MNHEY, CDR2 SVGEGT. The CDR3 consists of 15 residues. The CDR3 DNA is TGTGCCAGCAGTTACCCTCAGACAGGGAACGGCGAGCAGTTCTTC. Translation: CASSYPQTGNGEQFF.

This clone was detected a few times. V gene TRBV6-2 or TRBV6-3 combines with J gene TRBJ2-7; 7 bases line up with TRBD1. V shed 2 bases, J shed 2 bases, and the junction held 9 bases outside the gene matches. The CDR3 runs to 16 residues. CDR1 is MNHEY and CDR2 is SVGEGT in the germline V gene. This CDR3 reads CASSYRDRVEAYEQYV. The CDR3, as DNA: TGTGCCAGCAGTTACCGTGACAGGGTGGAGGCCTACGAGCAGTACGTC.

The CDR3, as DNA: TGCGCCAGCAGCTTGGCTGCAGGGAAGCAGCCCCAGCATTTT. It translates to CASSLAAGKQPQHF. The chain carries TRBV5-1 and TRBJ1-5; D perhaps matches TRBD1 (5 bases). CDR3 length equals 14 residues. Germline lookup yields CDR1 SGHRS and CDR2 YFSETQ. Trimming stripped 0 bases from V and 7 bases from J, with 11 bases between.

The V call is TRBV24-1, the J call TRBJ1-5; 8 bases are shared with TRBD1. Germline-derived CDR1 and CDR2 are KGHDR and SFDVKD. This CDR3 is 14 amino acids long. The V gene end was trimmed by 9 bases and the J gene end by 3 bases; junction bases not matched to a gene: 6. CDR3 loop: CATQGTGDNQPQHF. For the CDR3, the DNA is TGTGCCACCCAAGGGACAGGCGACAATCAGCCCCAGCATTTT.

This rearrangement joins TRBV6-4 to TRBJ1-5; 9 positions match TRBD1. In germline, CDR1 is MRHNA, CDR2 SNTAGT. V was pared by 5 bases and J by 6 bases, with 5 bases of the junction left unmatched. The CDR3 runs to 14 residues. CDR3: CASSPQGASQPQHF. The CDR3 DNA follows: TGTGCCAGCAGTCCACAGGGGGCTAGTCAGCCCCAGCATTTT.

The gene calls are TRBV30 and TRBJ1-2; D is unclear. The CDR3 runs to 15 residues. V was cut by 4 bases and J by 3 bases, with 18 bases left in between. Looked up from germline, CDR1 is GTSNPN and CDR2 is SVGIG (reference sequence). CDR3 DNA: TGTGCCTGGAACTCGCAGAGAAGAGAGGACTATGGCTACACCTTC. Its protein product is CAWNSQRREDYGYTF. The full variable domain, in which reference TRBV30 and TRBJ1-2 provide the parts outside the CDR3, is SQTIHQWPATLVQPVGSPLSLECTVEGTSNPNLYWYRQAAGRGLQLLFYSVGIGQISSEVPQNLSASRPQDRQFILSSKKLLLSDSGFYLCAWNSQRREDYGYTFGSGTRLTVV.

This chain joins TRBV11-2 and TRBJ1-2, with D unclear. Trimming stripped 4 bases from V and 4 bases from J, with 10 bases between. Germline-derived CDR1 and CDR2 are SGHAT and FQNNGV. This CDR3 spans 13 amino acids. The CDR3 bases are TGTGCCAGCAGCTCTAGCCGATTCTATGGCTACACCTTC. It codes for CASSSSRFYGYTF.

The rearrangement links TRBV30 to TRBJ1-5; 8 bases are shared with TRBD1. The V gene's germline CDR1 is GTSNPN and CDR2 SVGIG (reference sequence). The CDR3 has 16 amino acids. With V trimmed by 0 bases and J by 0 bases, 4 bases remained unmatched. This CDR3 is CAWSVRTGNSNQPQHF. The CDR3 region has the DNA TGTGCCTGGAGTGTCAGGACAGGGAATAGCAATCAGCCCCAGCATTTT. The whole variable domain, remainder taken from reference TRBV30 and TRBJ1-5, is SQTIHQWPATLVQPVGSPLSLECTVEGTSNPNLYWYRQAAGRGLQLLFYSVGIGQISSEVPQNLSASRPQDRQFILSSKKLLLSDSGFYLCAWSVRTGNSNQPQHFGDGTRLSIL.

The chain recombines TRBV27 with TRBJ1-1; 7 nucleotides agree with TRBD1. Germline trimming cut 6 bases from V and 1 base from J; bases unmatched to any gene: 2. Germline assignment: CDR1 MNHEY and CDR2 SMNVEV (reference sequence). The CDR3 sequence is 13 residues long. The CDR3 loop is CASRRTGNTEAFF. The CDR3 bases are TGTGCCAGCAGACGGACAGGGAACACTGAAGCTTTCTTT.

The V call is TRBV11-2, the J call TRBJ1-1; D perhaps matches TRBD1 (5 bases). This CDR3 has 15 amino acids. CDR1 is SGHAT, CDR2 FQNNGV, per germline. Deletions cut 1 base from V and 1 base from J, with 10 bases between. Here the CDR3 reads CASSLADTPNTEAFF. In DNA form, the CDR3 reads TGTGCCAGCAGCTTAGCGGACACCCCGAACACTGAAGCTTTCTTT.